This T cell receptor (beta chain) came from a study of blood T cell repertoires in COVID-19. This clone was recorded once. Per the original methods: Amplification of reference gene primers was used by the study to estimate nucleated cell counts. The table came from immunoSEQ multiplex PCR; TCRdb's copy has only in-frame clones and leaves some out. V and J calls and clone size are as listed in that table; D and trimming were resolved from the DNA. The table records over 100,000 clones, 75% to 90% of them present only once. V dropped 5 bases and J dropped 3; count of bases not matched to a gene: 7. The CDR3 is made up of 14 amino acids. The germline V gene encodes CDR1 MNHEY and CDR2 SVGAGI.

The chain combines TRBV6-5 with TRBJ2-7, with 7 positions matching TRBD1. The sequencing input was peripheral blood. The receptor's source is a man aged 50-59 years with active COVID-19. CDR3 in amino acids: CASSRSGTVYEQYF. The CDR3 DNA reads TGTGCCAGCAGTAGATCCGGGACAGTCTACGAGCAGTACTTC.